These T cell receptor beta chains were read from a single sample in a study of CD8 T cells in Susac syndrome. Each CDR3 protein gets one entry after TCRdb re-called the immunoSEQ multiplex PCR reads with MiXCR. The sample holds about 300,000 distinct CDR3 sequences; approximately 85% are singletons and the top ten take roughly 0.21%. Input material: CD8+ T cells from PBMCs. The receptors stem from a human donor with multiple sclerosis. The CDR3 runs from the conserved cysteine through the conserved F or W.

V	J	CDR3
TRBV7-9	TRBJ1-4	CASSLELEEKLFF
TRBV2	TRBJ2-2	CAIGAGTNTGELFF
TRBV4-3	TRBJ2-7	CASSQDGSSGTYEQYF
TRBV12-3/TRBV12-4	TRBJ2-1	CASSPPWGAGRGNEQFF
TRBV18	TRBJ2-1	CASSPPVATFNEQFF
TRBV7-9	TRBJ2-1	CASTPPGPRYNEQFF
TRBV6-1	TRBJ2-3	CASTLLSGDSTDTQYF
TRBV29-1	TRBJ1-1	CSVGGTGRAEAFF
TRBV30	TRBJ1-2	CAWRETGGFYGYTF
TRBV27	TRBJ2-7	CASSWGGAYEQYF
TRBV28	TRBJ2-7	CASSLTGSLSYEQYF
TRBV24-1	TRBJ2-2	CATRDRLTGELFF
TRBV9	TRBJ2-1	CASSVRTNHYNEQFF
TRBV29-1	TRBJ2-1	CSVESRALASYNEQFF
TRBV9	TRBJ2-1	CASSSQYSGPVDNEQFF
TRBV19	TRBJ1-3	CASTSGHSGEVRWSTGNTIYF
TRBV7-9	TRBJ2-3	CASSYGTSALDF
TRBV5-6	TRBJ2-7	CASSLGGSDYEQYF
TRBV5-6	TRBJ1-3	CASSLGQMENTIYF
TRBV6-2/TRBV6-3	TRBJ2-5	CASSYSTGLGETQYF
TRBV25-1	TRBJ2-2	CASSGLQDEGNTGELFF
TRBV30	TRBJ1-5	CAWSVLGAAAQHF
TRBV25-1	TRBJ2-5	CASSEGVDRGRQETQYF
TRBV4-3	TRBJ2-7	CASSQDSLAGAYEQYF
TRBV28	TRBJ1-6	CASSLAGANSPLHF
TRBV29-1	TRBJ2-2	CSVVGRDTGELFF
TRBV4-3	TRBJ1-3	CASSQTTGSSGNTIYF